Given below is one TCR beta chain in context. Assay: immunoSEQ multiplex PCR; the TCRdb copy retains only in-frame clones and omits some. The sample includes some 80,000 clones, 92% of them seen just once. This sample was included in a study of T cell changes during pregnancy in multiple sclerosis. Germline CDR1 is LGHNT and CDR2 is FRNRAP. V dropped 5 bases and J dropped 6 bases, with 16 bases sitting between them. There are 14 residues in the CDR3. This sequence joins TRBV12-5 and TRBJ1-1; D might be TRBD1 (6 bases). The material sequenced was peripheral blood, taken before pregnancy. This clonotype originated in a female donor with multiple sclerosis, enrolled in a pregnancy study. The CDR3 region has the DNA TGTGCTAGTGGTCCGAATGGGCCAGGGGCTGAAGCTTTCTTT. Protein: CASGPNGPGAEAFF.